These T cell receptor beta chains were read from a single sample in a study of persistence of HIV-infected CD4 T cells. For these TCRs, the target antigens are not known. Data came from immunoSEQ multiplex PCR; TCRdb stores just in-frame clones and leaves some out. This sample has 50,000 to 65,000 clones, with roughly 77% found just once. The sequencing used CD4+ T cells sorted from PBMCs after approximately 19-hour stimulation, collected from a patient who received antiretroviral therapy. The receptor set was obtained from an adult man with HIV who was CMV-seropositive. The CDR3 runs from the conserved cysteine through the conserved F or W. The D gene is left open where the match is weak. A row's size may be missing; if present it is once, few, many or a size class.

V	size	length	J	D	DNA	CDR3
TRBV19	NA	13	TRBJ2-6	NA	TGTGCCAGTAGCCTACAGGGGGCCAACGTCCTGACTTTC	CASSLQGANVLTF
TRBV3-1/TRBV3-2	NA	15	TRBJ1-2	NA	TGTGCCAGCACTCGAAAAGGGGAGAGGGGACGAGGCTACACCTTC	CASTRKGERGRGYTF
TRBV5-4	NA	15	TRBJ2-1	TRBD1	TGTGCCAGCAGCTTGCGACAGGGGACCTACAATGAGCAGTTCTTC	CASSLRQGTYNEQFF
TRBV2	NA	18	TRBJ2-2	NA	TGTGCCAGCAGTGGACCCCAGGGTAGAATCGCGAACACCGGGGAGCTGTTTTTT	CASSGPQGRIANTGELFF
TRBV2	NA	15	TRBJ1-5	TRBD1	TGTGCCAGCAGTTCCTCAGGGGGTGGTATCCAGCCCCAGCATTTT	CASSSSGGGIQPQHF
TRBV5-1	NA	14	TRBJ2-3	NA	TGCGCCAGCAGCTCGGCAGGACAACGGGATACGCAGTATTTT	CASSSAGQRDTQYF
TRBV30	NA	14	TRBJ1-4	NA	TGTGCCTTCTCGCGACAGTCAACTAATGAAAAACTGTTTTTT	CAFSRQSTNEKLFF
TRBV7-3	NA	13	TRBJ1-1	NA	TGTGCCAGCAGACAGGGAAGGAATACTGAAGCTTTCTTT	CASRQGRNTEAFF
TRBV9	NA	14	TRBJ2-3	TRBD2	TGTGCCAGCAACCGGGACTACCTCACAGATACGCAGTATTTT	CASNRDYLTDTQYF
TRBV28	NA	14	TRBJ1-2	NA	TGTGCCAGCAGTCCGCGAGACGTCGGGCGTGGCTACACCTTC	CASSPRDVGRGYTF
TRBV29-1	NA	12	TRBJ1-4	TRBD1	TGCAGCGTTGGACAGGGTAATGAAAAACTGTTTTTT	CSVGQGNEKLFF
TRBV6-1	NA	13	TRBJ1-1	NA	TGTGCCAGCAGTGAACGGGGGCGCGCTGAAGCTTTCTTT	CASSERGRAEAFF
TRBV15	NA	13	TRBJ1-1	NA	TGTGCCACCAGCAGACGGAACCCGGTTGAAGCTTTCTTT	CATSRRNPVEAFF
TRBV3-1/TRBV3-2	once	17	TRBJ2-1	TRBD2	TGTGCCAGCAGCCCCTGGGGGCGGGGGGGCCGAGACAATGAGCAGTTCTTC	CASSPWGRGGRDNEQFF
TRBV19	few	12	TRBJ1-6	NA	TGTGCCAGTAGTATGGTAAATTCACCCCTCCACTTT	CASSMVNSPLHF
TRBV2	NA	13	TRBJ1-5	NA	TGTGCCAGCAATCTGGCTAAGGGTCAGCCCCAGCATTTT	CASNLAKGQPQHF
TRBV6-5	NA	14	TRBJ1-5	NA	TGTGCCAGCAGTAGGGACCGTAGCAATCAGCCCCAGCATTTT	CASSRDRSNQPQHF
TRBV6-2/TRBV6-3	NA	13	TRBJ1-5	NA	TGTGCCAGCAGTACGCCAGGGTATCAGCCCCAGCATTTT	CASSTPGYQPQHF
TRBV7-9	NA	14	TRBJ2-3	NA	TGTGCCAGCAGTAAGACTCAGACCACAGATACGCAGTATTTT	CASSKTQTTDTQYF
TRBV9	NA	14	TRBJ1-1	NA	TGTGCCAGCAGCCGGGGACGGGTGAACACTGAAGCTTTCTTT	CASSRGRVNTEAFF